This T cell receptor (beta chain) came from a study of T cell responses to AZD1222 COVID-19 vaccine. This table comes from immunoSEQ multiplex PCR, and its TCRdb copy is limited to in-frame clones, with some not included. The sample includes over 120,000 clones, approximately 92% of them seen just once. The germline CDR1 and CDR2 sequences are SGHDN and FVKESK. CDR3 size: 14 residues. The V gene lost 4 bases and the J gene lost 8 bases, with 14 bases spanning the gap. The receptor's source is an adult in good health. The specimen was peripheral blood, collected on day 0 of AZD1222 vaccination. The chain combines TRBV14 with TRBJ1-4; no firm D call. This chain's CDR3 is CASSPGPLGEKLFF. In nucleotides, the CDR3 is TGTGCCAGCAGCCCCGGACCGCTTGGAGAAAAACTGTTTTTT.